A selection of T cell receptor beta chains follows, all from one sample in a study of tumor and adjacent non-tumor tissue in lung cancer. TCRdb re-called the multiplex PCR reads through MiXCR, storing one row per CDR3 protein. Among about 110,000 distinct CDR3 sequences, roughly three fifths were seen once, and the ten largest hold 15% to 20%. Sample: distant non-tumor lung tissue. Every receptor here comes from a man aged 60 to 69 with non-small cell lung cancer. Both conserved end residues are part of each CDR3. The order of the fields is clone size, V gene, J gene, D gene, CDR3 DNA, CDR3 protein. The D gene is left open where the match is weak. A clone size is listed for some rows: how often the clone was seen (once, few, many), or a class if it is expanded.

>once|TRBV6-5|TRBJ1-6|-
TGTGCCATCAGACCTACTTCAGGGAGTAATTCACCCCTCCACTTT
CAIRPTSGSNSPLHF
>many|TRBV6-2/TRBV6-3|TRBJ2-5|-
TGTGCCAGCAGTTACCGGGGACGCGAGACCCAGTACTTC
CASSYRGRETQYF
>many|TRBV7-8|TRBJ2-1|TRBD2
TGTGCCAGCAGCCCGGGTTTAGCGGGATCGACCTACAATGAGCAGTTCTTC
CASSPGLAGSTYNEQFF
>-|TRBV12-3/TRBV12-4|TRBJ1-2|-
TGTACCAGCAGTCAAGACAGTCAGGACTACACCTTC
CTSSQDSQDYTF
>-|TRBV6-2/TRBV6-3|TRBJ2-1|-
TGTGCCAGCACCCCGGGGGGCACAGGTAAGTACAATGAGCAGTTCTTC
CASTPGGTGKYNEQFF
>-|TRBV29-1|TRBJ2-2|-
TGCATTGTTGTATGGGGGTACACCGGGGAGCTGTTTTTT
CIVVWGYTGELFF
>many|TRBV29-1|TRBJ2-7|-
TGCAGCGTTTACTTAGCACATACCTACGAGCAGTACTTC
CSVYLAHTYEQYF
>-|TRBV11-2|TRBJ2-7|-
TGTGCCAGCAGCCTCAGACCGGTGGGCATCTACGAGCAGTACTTC
CASSLRPVGIYEQYF
>-|TRBV20-1|TRBJ2-3|-
TGCAGTGCTCCCTCCGGAATAACAGATACGCAGTATTTT
CSAPSGITDTQYF
>-|TRBV6-6|TRBJ2-1|TRBD2
TGTGCCAGCAGGGGGATTAGCGGGAGTTCCTACAATGAGCAGTTCTTT
CASRGISGSSYNEQFF
>-|TRBV11-3|TRBJ2-7|-
TGTGCCAGCAGCTTAGTGCGTGGCTGCGAGCAGTACTTC
CASSLVRGCEQYF
>-|TRBV12-3/TRBV12-4|TRBJ1-1|-
TGTGCCAGCAGGACCTCGGTGGGCACTGAAGTTTTCTTT
CASRTSVGTEVFF
>few|TRBV20-1|TRBJ2-5|-
TGCAGTGCTAGAGTTATGGCAGACCAAGAGACCCAGTACTTC
CSARVMADQETQYF
>-|TRBV6-1|TRBJ2-3|-
TGTGCCAGCAGTGACGGGAGCATCCTCAAAGATACGCAGTATTTT
CASSDGSILKDTQYF
>-|TRBV6-5|TRBJ2-5|-
TGTGCCAGTAGTGAACAGGAGGCTGAGGAGACCCAGTACTTT
CASSEQEAEETQYF
>many|TRBV6-2/TRBV6-3|TRBJ2-7|-
TGTGCCAGCAGTTACGGGGGCTACAGGGAGATAGCCTACGAGCAGTACTTC
CASSYGGYREIAYEQYF
>-|TRBV29-1|TRBJ1-2|-
TGCAGCGTTGAAGATAATACAGTTCATGGCAACACCTTC
CSVEDNTVHGNTF
>many|TRBV20-1|TRBJ1-2|-
TGCAGTGCTTCAAAGACAGAGCGCTACACCTTC
CSASKTERYTF
>once|TRBV6-1|TRBJ1-6|-
TGTGCCAGCAGTGAAGGGGAGGCGGTAGGACCCCTCCACTTT
CASSEGEAVGPLHF
>-|TRBV12-3/TRBV12-4|TRBJ1-5|-
TGTGCCAGCAGTTATCAGGTTGGGGATACACAGCATTTT
CASSYQVGDTQHF
>-|TRBV11-2|TRBJ2-3|-
TGTGCTAGCAACTTCGATGGATCGGAGGATACGCAGTATTTT
CASNFDGSEDTQYF
>few|TRBV6-1|TRBJ2-2|TRBD1
TGTGCCAGCAGTGTAAGAAGGACAGGGGGTAACACCGGGGAGCTGTTTTTT
CASSVRRTGGNTGELFF
>many|TRBV6-6|TRBJ2-1|TRBD2
TGTGCCAGCAGACCCGCGGGAGTGGGATACAATGAGCAGTTCTTC
CASRPAGVGYNEQFF
>-|TRBV7-9|TRBJ2-5|-
TGTGTCAGCAGCTTAAGGTCCGCTCGGGCACAAGAGACCCAGTACTTC
CVSSLRSARAQETQYF
>-|TRBV5-6|TRBJ2-7|-
TGTGCCACTAGCTTGGTGGACTTGCCCTCAACTGGCGAGCAGTACTTC
CATSLVDLPSTGEQYF
>-|TRBV5-1|TRBJ2-1|TRBD2
TGCGCCAGCAGCTTGGCTGGGAGGGCGGGTGAGCAGATCTTC
CASSLAGRAGEQIF
>-|TRBV6-5|TRBJ1-1|-
TGTGCTAGCATCTTCGTTATTACGAACATTGAAGCTTTCTTT
CASIFVITNIEAFF
>-|TRBV12-3/TRBV12-4|TRBJ2-3|TRBD2
TGTGTCAGCAGAAATACGCTAGCGGTCACAGATTCGCAGTATTTT
CVSRNTLAVTDSQYF
>-|TRBV11-2|TRBJ2-1|-
TGTGCCAGCAGTCCCCGATTTGGAGCGGACAATGAGCTGTTCTTC
CASSPRFGADNELFF
>-|TRBV4-2|TRBJ2-1|TRBD2
TGTGCCAGCAGTCACGACCCCGCCGGGACTAGTGTAAATGAGCTGTTCTTC
CASSHDPAGTSVNELFF
>many|TRBV30|TRBJ2-7|-
TGTGCCTGGAACACGGGGCTTAGCTACGAGCAGTACTTC
CAWNTGLSYEQYF
>-|TRBV29-1|TRBJ1-1|-
TGCGGCGTCTCCCAGGACGGCCACGCGAACACTGAAGCTTTCTTT
CGVSQDGHANTEAFF
>few|TRBV5-4|TRBJ2-7|-
TGTGCCAGCAGCGCCAGTTCAGGGGGGTACGAGCAGCGCTTC
CASSASSGGYEQRF
>many|TRBV5-1|TRBJ2-1|TRBD2
TGCGCCAGCAGCAGTAGACTAGCGGGGCGGAGCTCCTACAATGAGCAGTTCTTC
CASSSRLAGRSSYNEQFF
>many|TRBV28|TRBJ2-7|-
TGTGCCAGCAGTTGGGAAACGGACCCCTCCTACGAGCAGTACTTC
CASSWETDPSYEQYF
>-|TRBV11-3|TRBJ2-2|-
TGTACCAGCAGCTTAGAACACTTGAACACCGGGGAGCTGTTTTTT
CTSSLEHLNTGELFF
>once|TRBV6-6|TRBJ2-1|-
TGTGTCAGCTCCTTAAGGGACAAACGTAATGAGCAGTTCTTC
CVSSLRDKRNEQFF
>-|TRBV19|TRBJ2-1|TRBD2
TGTGCCAGTAACCCGAGGGGGGTGACTAGCGGGAGTGGCAATGAGCAGTTCTTC
CASNPRGVTSGSGNEQFF
>many|TRBV11-1|TRBJ2-7|TRBD1
TGTGCCAGCAGCAATACAGGGGGGTCCTACGAGCAGTACTTC
CASSNTGGSYEQYF
>many|TRBV2|TRBJ2-1|-
TGTGCCAGCAGTGGACTAGTGATTGAGCAGTTCTTC
CASSGLVIEQFF
>-|TRBV12-3/TRBV12-4|TRBJ2-2|-
TGTGCCAGTAGTTCGGTGGGTAACACCGGGGAGCTGTTTTTT
CASSSVGNTGELFF
>-|TRBV7-2|TRBJ2-1|TRBD2
TGTGTCAGCAGCCGGGGACTAGCGGGAAACAACGAGCAGTTCTTC
CVSSRGLAGNNEQFF
>-|TRBV28|TRBJ2-7|TRBD2
TGTGCCAGCATTCTATTGGGGCTAGCGGGGTTGGGCGAGCAGTACTTC
CASILLGLAGLGEQYF
>many|TRBV7-9|TRBJ2-1|TRBD2
TGTGCCAGCAGCGCCACTAGCGGGGGGTCCTACAATGAGCAGTTCTTC
CASSATSGGSYNEQFF
>-|TRBV11-3|TRBJ2-5|-
TGTGCCAGCGGCTTCTCCAGACGGGGAGGACAGACCCAGTACTTC
CASGFSRRGGQTQYF
>-|TRBV20-1|TRBJ1-1|-
TGCAGTGCTACGGCCGGCAGGGGACTGTACACTGAGGCTTTCTTT
CSATAGRGLYTEAFF
>-|TRBV5-1|TRBJ2-7|-
TGCGCCAGAAGCTTGGGCGGGGAGAACTCCTACGAGCAGTACTTC
CARSLGGENSYEQYF
>many|TRBV4-2|TRBJ2-1|TRBD2
TGTGCCAGCAGCCAAGATTGGAGTACGAAGAGCGGGAGGGGCCATGAGCAGTTCTTC
CASSQDWSTKSGRGHEQFF
>-|TRBV28|TRBJ2-2|-
TGTGCCAGCAGTTTTGGGGTGAACACCGGGGAGCTGTTTTTT
CASSFGVNTGELFF
>-|TRBV10-3|TRBJ2-3|TRBD2
TGTGCCATCAGCGCGGGGGACCGCATAGATATGCAGTATTTT
CAISAGDRIDMQYF
>-|TRBV6-2/TRBV6-3|TRBJ1-2|-
TGTGCCATCAGTTCCTCCTTTCTTGACAGAGGCTGCACCTTC
CAISSSFLDRGCTF
>-|TRBV5-1|TRBJ2-7|TRBD2
TGCGCCAGCAGATTGTCCAGCGGGAGTTACGAGCAGTACTTC
CASRLSSGSYEQYF
>-|TRBV28|TRBJ2-1|TRBD2
TGTGTCAGCAGTTTCCAGCGGGAAGCTTACAATGAGCAGTTCTTC
CVSSFQREAYNEQFF
>-|TRBV11-1|TRBJ2-7|-
TGTGACAGCAGCTTAGGACTCTTTGGTGAGCAGTACTTC
CDSSLGLFGEQYF